The 25 T cell receptor beta chains listed next were all sequenced from one sample in a study of T cell responses to AZD1222 COVID-19 vaccine. Sequencing used immunoSEQ multiplex PCR; TCRdb keeps in-frame clones, though not all of them. Of about 100,000 clones in the sample, 75% to 95% were seen once. Sequenced here: peripheral blood, sampled on day 0 of AZD1222 vaccination. These receptor sequences come from an adult in good health.

The genes are TRBV19 and TRBJ1-1; D is unresolved. V was pared by 1 base and J by 4 bases, with 10 bases between. The CDR3 consists of 14 residues. Germline V lookup: CDR1 LNHDA, CDR2 SQIVND (reference sequence). The CDR3, as DNA: TGTGCCAGTAGTATAGCGCGGGTTCGCACTGAAGCTTTCTTT. Amino acid sequence: CASSIARVRTEAFF.

The J gene is TRBJ1-2, the V gene TRBV6-5; D may be TRBD1 (5 bases). The CDR3 length is 16 residues. Trimming removed 0 bases from V and 11 bases from J, with 22 bases in between. Germline V CDR1 and CDR2: MNHEY, SVGAGI. This CDR3 is CASSYSSFQGRSGYTF. The CDR3 DNA follows: TGTGCCAGCAGTTACTCGAGTTTCCAGGGACGGTCTGGATACACCTTC.

This chain links TRBV6-5 with TRBJ1-6; no definite D call. V shed 0 bases and J shed 7 bases, with 7 bases lying between them. The CDR3 has 14 residues. Germline CDR1 is MNHEY and CDR2 is SVGAGI. CDR3 amino acids: CASSYSRSNSPLHF. In DNA form, the CDR3 reads TGTGCCAGCAGTTACTCCCGTTCAAATTCACCCCTCCACTTT.

The chain combines TRBV2 with TRBJ1-1, with D possibly matching TRBD1 (6 bases). Trimming left V 7 bases short and J 5 bases short, with 14 bases between. Germline V gene lookup returns CDR1 SNHLY and CDR2 FYNNEI. The CDR3 covers 13 residues. CDR3 in amino acids: CASTQQGGTEAFF. The CDR3 DNA reads as TGTGCCAGCACCCAACAGGGTGGAACTGAAGCTTTCTTT. The full variable domain, completed using reference TRBV2 and TRBJ1-1, is EPEVTQTPSHQVTQMGQEVILRCVPISNHLYFYWYRQILGQKVEFLVSFYNNEISEKSEIFDDQFSVERPDGSNFTLKIRSTKLEDSAMYFCASTQQGGTEAFFGQGTRLTVV.

The chain uses TRBV4-1 and TRBJ1-1; 12 bases agree with TRBD1. V lost 5 bases to trimming and J lost 3 bases; unmatched junction nucleotides: 13. Germline CDR1 and CDR2: MGHRA and YSYEKL. The CDR3 covers 18 residues. The CDR3 loop is CASSEFLTGTGGHTEAFF. The CDR3 coding sequence is TGCGCCAGCAGCGAATTTCTAACCGGGACAGGGGGCCACACTGAAGCTTTCTTT.

The rearrangement links TRBV27 to TRBJ2-3, with 10 nucleotides matching TRBD1. The CDR3 extends over 15 amino acids. Germline V lookup: CDR1 MNHEY, CDR2 SMNVEV (reference sequence). J was trimmed by 4 bases and V by 3 bases; bases with no gene match: 4. In nucleotides, the CDR3 is TGTGCCAGCAGTTTGACAGGGGGCGTCGCAGATACGCAGTATTTT. Amino acids: CASSLTGGVADTQYF.

The chain recombines TRBV15 with TRBJ2-1, with 8 bases identical to TRBD1. Germline CDR1 reads LNHNV; CDR2 reads YYDKDF (reference sequence). V trimming: 8 bases; J trimming: 6 bases; junction bases outside the gene matches: 3. This CDR3 comprises 12 residues. CDR3 amino acids: CATGTGANEQFF. CDR3 bases: TGTGCCACCGGGACAGGTGCCAATGAGCAGTTCTTC.

The genes are TRBV5-1 and TRBJ1-2; D possibly corresponds to TRBD1 (6 bases). Trimming took 7 bases from V and 0 from J, leaving 13 bases between them. The CDR3 loop spans 14 amino acids. CDR1 is SGHRS and CDR2 is YFSETQ in the germline V gene. CDR3 residues: CASSTGLTNYGYTF. The CDR3, as DNA: TGCGCCAGCTCGACAGGCCTGACTAACTATGGCTACACCTTC.

The chain combines TRBV29-1 with TRBJ2-2; 7 nucleotides line up with TRBD1. The CDR3 covers 15 residues. Looked up from germline, CDR1 is SQVTM and CDR2 is ANQGSEA. Unmatched junction bases numbered 9, after V lost 4 bases and J lost 4 bases. The CDR3 loop is CSVVLPGQTTGELFF. CDR3 bases: TGCAGCGTTGTACTCCCGGGACAGACCACCGGGGAGCTGTTTTTT.

This clone was seen once. The chain couples TRBV28 to TRBJ2-1; D is unresolved. Germline values: CDR1 MDHEN, CDR2 SYDVKM. Deletions cut 7 bases from V and 5 bases from J, with 9 bases between. The CDR3 sequence is 12 residues long. In DNA form, the CDR3 reads TGTGCCAGCAAAGAGGAGCACAATGAGCAGTTCTTC. Translated, it gives CASKEEHNEQFF.

The chain links TRBV2 to TRBJ1-2; unclear D gene. The CDR3 covers 14 residues. From germline, CDR1 is SNHLY and CDR2 FYNNEI. V gave up 7 bases and J gave up 6 bases, with 18 bases separating them. CDR3 residues: CASKETTGLDGYTF. The CDR3 bases are TGTGCCAGCAAAGAGACCACTGGATTGGATGGCTACACCTTC.

V is TRBV21-1 and J is TRBJ2-2; TRBD1 is taken as the D call from the table, unchecked against the DNA. TRBV21-1 is classified as a pseudogene. There are 15 residues in the CDR3. CDR3 bases: TGTGCCAGTGAGGGACAGTTCGCGAACACCGGGGAGCTGTTTTTT. Translated, it gives CASEGQFANTGELFF.

J is TRBJ1-1 and V is TRBV4-1; D is unclear. Trimming stripped 0 bases from V and 5 bases from J, with 7 bases between. This CDR3 comprises 13 residues. Germline loops: CDR1 MGHRA, CDR2 YSYEKL. In DNA, the CDR3 is TGCGCCAGCAGCCAAGATGGAGAGACTGAAGCTTTCTTT. This gives the protein CASSQDGETEAFF.

V is TRBV28 and J is TRBJ1-5; D is undetermined. Trimming took off 6 bases at V and 3 bases at J, with 18 bases between the two ends. The germline CDR1 and CDR2 sequences are MDHEN and SYDVKM. This CDR3 has 16 residues. The CDR3 DNA sequence: TGTGCCAGCAGCCCCAGACGGGCCGATGACAATCAGCCCCAGCATTTT. The encoded protein is CASSPRRADDNQPQHF. Full variable domain (remainder filled in from reference TRBV28 and TRBJ1-5): DVKVTQSSRYLVKRTGEKVFLECVQDMDHENMFWYRQDPGLGLRLIYFSYDVKMKEKGDIPEGYSVSREKKERFSLILESASTNQTSMYLCASSPRRADDNQPQHFGDGTRLSIL.

This clone was recorded once. The genes are TRBV7-3 and TRBJ2-1; D is unclear. Trimming shortened V by 5 bases and J by 0 bases, and 14 bases separated the two germline ends. CDR3 length equals 16 residues. Germline-derived CDR1 and CDR2 are SGHTA and FQGTGA. CDR3 protein: CASSGPGRFSYNEQFF. The DNA of the CDR3 is TGTGCCAGCAGCGGACCAGGCAGATTCTCCTACAATGAGCAGTTCTTC.

This clone was observed a handful of times. This sample also contains other DNA sequences that code for the same CDR3. The chain carries TRBV4-1 and TRBJ2-5; 8 nucleotides match TRBD1. The CDR3 totals 14 residues. V shed 0 bases, J shed 4 bases, and the junction held 1 base outside the gene matches. Germline values: CDR1 MGHRA, CDR2 YSYEKL. The CDR3 nucleotides are TGCGCCAGCAGCCAAGAAGACAGGGGAGAGACCCAGTACTTC. The encoded protein is CASSQEDRGETQYF.

J is TRBJ1-3 and V is TRBV2; the D gene is possibly TRBD1 (5 bases). This CDR3 is built from 14 residues. Trimming cost V 1 base and J 3 bases, with 7 bases left between them. Germline CDR1 SNHLY, CDR2 FYNNEI. The CDR3 here is CASSEVQVGNTIYF. The CDR3 region has the DNA TGTGCCAGCAGTGAAGTACAGGTTGGAAACACCATATATTTT.

J is TRBJ1-5 and V is TRBV27, with a tentative D call TRBD1 (6 bases). The CDR3 has 17 amino acids. The germline CDR1 and CDR2 sequences are MNHEY and SMNVEV (reference sequence). Trimming shortened V by 4 bases and J by 0 bases, and 16 bases separated the two germline ends. CDR3 DNA: TGTGCCAGCAGTTCACAGGGCCTCGGGTATAGCAATCAGCCCCAGCATTTT. Its protein is CASSSQGLGYSNQPQHF.

The rearrangement joins TRBV14 to TRBJ1-2; D uncertain. Germline assignment: CDR1 SGHDN and CDR2 FVKESK. V was trimmed by 5 bases and J by 4 bases, leaving 20 bases between them. The CDR3 runs 16 residues. The CDR3 nucleotides are TGTGCCAGCAGCTATAACACGGGAGCCCTAAGCTATGGCTACACCTTC. It yields the protein CASSYNTGALSYGYTF.

The chain employs TRBV29-1 and TRBJ1-1, with TRBD1 identical over 10 bases. This CDR3 is 14 amino acids long. The germline CDR1 and CDR2 sequences are SQVTM and ANQGSEA. V shed 5 bases, J shed 4 bases, and the junction held 7 bases outside the gene matches. The CDR3 reads CSVLRDRGFTEAFF. CDR3 coding DNA: TGCAGCGTTTTACGGGACAGGGGTTTCACTGAAGCTTTCTTT.

The genes are TRBV7-3 and TRBJ2-2; 10 nucleotides agree with TRBD1. The CDR3 has 13 residues. V shed 10 bases, J shed 6 bases, and the junction held 5 bases outside the gene matches. Germline V gene lookup returns CDR1 SGHTA and CDR2 FQGTGA. The CDR3 spells CATGTGVPGELFF. The DNA of the CDR3 is TGTGCCACCGGGACAGGGGTCCCCGGGGAGCTGTTTTTT.

The gene calls are TRBV10-3 and TRBJ1-1; no firm D call. The CDR3 sequence is 13 residues long. Germline V gene lookup returns CDR1 ENHRY and CDR2 SYGVKD. The V and J ends lost 10 bases and 0 bases respectively, with 12 bases between them. This chain's CDR3 is CATRPGLNTEAFF. Here the CDR3 DNA reads TGTGCCACCCGACCGGGCTTGAACACTGAAGCTTTCTTT.

This clone has only one observation. The chain has TRBV6-1 and TRBJ2-3; 11 bases agree with TRBD2. The V gene's germline CDR1 is MNHNS and CDR2 SASEGT. The CDR3 contains 19 residues. V trimming: 1 base; J trimming: 2 bases; junction bases outside the gene matches: 11. CDR3 in DNA: TGTGCCAGCAGTGAAGGGGGGGGACTAGCGGAACGCTTCACAGATACGCAGTATTTT. Translated, it gives CASSEGGGLAERFTDTQYF.

This chain connects TRBV11-2 to TRBJ2-1, with 8 bases aligning to TRBD2. Germline-derived CDR1 and CDR2 are SGHAT and FQNNGV. This CDR3 comprises 15 residues. J gave up 8 bases and V 5 bases, and 11 bases lay outside the gene matches. CDR3 region: CASSPKGLVGDEQFF. The CDR3 coding sequence is TGTGCCAGCAGCCCAAAGGGACTAGTCGGGGATGAGCAGTTCTTC.

This clone is a singleton in its sample. J is TRBJ2-1 and V is TRBV9; 11 nucleotides match TRBD2. Germline lookup yields CDR1 SGDLS and CDR2 YYNGEE. The CDR3 consists of 17 residues. The ends lost 3 bases at V and 3 bases at J; junction bases unmatched: 8. Written as DNA, the CDR3 is TGTGCCAGCAGCGAGGGGACTAGCGGTTTACGCTACAATGAGCAGTTCTTC. Translated: CASSEGTSGLRYNEQFF.